This T cell receptor beta chain emerged from a study of blood T cell repertoires in COVID-19. The data were produced by immunoSEQ multiplex PCR, yet TCRdb's version contains in-frame clones alone and is incomplete. The sample shows over 150,000 clones, 75% to 80% of them seen only once. This clone came up once. CDR3 length equals 12 residues. Germline V gene data show CDR1 as SEHNR and CDR2 as FQNEAQ (reference sequence). V was pared by 2 bases and J by 8 bases, with 7 bases between. The receptor was derived from a man aged 80 or over with acute or convalescent COVID-19. Sequenced: peripheral blood. The J gene is TRBJ2-1, the V gene TRBV7-9, with D maybe TRBD2 (5 bases). This CDR3 is CASSLRGYEQFF. The CDR3 nucleotides are TGTGCCAGCAGCTTACGGGGTTATGAGCAGTTCTTC.